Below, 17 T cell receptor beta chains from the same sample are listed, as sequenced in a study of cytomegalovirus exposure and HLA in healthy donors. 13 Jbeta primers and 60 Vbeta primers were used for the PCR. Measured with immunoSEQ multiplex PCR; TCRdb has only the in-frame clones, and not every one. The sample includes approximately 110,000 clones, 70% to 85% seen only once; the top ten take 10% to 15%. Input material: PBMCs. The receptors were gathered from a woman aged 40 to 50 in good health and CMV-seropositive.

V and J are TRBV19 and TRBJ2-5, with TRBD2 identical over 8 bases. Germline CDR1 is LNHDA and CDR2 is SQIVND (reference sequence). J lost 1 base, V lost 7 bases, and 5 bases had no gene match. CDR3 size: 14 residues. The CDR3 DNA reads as TGTGCCAGTACCGCGGGAGGTAGCCAAGAGACCCAGTACTTC. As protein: CASTAGGSQETQYF. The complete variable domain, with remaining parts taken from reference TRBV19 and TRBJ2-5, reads DGGITQSPKYLFRKEGQNVTLSCEQNLNHDAMYWYRQDPGQGLRLIYYSQIVNDFQKGDIAEGYSVSREKKESFPLTVTSAQKNPTAFYLCASTAGGSQETQYFGPGTRLLVL.

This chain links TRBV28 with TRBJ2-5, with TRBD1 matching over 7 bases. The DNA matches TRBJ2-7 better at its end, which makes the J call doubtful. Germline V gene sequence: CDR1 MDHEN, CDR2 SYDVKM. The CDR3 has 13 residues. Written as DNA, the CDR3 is TGTGCCAGCAGGACAGGGTGGCTCGGCGAGCAGTACTTC. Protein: CASRTGWLGEQYF.

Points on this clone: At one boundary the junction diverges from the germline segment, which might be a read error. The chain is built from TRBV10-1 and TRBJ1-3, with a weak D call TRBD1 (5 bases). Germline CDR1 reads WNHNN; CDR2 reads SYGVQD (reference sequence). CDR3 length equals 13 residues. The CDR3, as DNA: TGCGCCAGCAGTGGACAGTCTGGAACCACCATATATTTT. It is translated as CASSGQSGTTIYF.

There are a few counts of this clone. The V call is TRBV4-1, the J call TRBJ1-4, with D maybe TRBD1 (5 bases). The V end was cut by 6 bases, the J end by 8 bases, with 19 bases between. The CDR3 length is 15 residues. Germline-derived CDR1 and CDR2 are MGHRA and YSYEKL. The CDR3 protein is CASSPLWGGQEKLFF. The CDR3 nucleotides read TGCGCCAGCAGTCCCCTATGGGGGGGTCAGGAAAAACTGTTTTTT.

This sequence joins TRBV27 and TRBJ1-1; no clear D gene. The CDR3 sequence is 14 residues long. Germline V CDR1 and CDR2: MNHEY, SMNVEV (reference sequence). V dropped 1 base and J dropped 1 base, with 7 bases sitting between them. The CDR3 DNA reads TGTGCCAGCAGTTTATGGCGGGGGAACACTGAAGCTTTCTTT. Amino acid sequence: CASSLWRGNTEAFF.

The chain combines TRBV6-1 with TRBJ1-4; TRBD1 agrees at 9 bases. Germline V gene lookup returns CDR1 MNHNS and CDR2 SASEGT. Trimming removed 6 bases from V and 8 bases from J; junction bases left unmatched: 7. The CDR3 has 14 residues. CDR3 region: CASRQTGGREKLFF. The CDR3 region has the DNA TGTGCCAGCAGGCAGACAGGGGGGAGAGAAAAACTGTTTTTT.

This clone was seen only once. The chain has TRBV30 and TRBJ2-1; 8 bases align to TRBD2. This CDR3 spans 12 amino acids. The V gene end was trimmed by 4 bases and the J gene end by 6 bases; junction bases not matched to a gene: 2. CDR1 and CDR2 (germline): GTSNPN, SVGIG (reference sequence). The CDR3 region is CAWTSGGNEQFF. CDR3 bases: TGTGCCTGGACGAGCGGGGGCAATGAGCAGTTCTTC.

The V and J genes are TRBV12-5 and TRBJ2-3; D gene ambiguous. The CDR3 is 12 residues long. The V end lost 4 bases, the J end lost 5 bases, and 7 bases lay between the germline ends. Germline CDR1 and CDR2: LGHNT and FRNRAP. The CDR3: CASGSPGDTQYF. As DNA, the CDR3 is TGTGCTAGTGGTTCCCCCGGAGATACGCAGTATTTT.

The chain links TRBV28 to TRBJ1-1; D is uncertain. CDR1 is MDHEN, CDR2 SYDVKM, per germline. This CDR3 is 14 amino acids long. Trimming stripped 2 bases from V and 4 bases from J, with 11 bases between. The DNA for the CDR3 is TGTGCCAGCAGTTTAAAGCCGGGTGTCACTGAAGCTTTCTTT. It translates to CASSLKPGVTEAFF. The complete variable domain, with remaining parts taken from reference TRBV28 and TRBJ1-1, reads DVKVTQSSRYLVKRTGEKVFLECVQDMDHENMFWYRQDPGLGLRLIYFSYDVKMKEKGDIPEGYSVSREKKERFSLILESASTNQTSMYLCASSLKPGVTEAFFGQGTRLTVV.

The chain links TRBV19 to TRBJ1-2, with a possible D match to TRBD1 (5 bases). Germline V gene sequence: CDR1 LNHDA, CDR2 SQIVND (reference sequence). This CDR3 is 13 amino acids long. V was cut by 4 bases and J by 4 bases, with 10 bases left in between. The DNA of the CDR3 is TGTGCCAGTAGTAATAAGGGACTCTATGGCTACACCTTC. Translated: CASSNKGLYGYTF. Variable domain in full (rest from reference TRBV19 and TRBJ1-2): DGGITQSPKYLFRKEGQNVTLSCEQNLNHDAMYWYRQDPGQGLRLIYYSQIVNDFQKGDIAEGYSVSREKKESFPLTVTSAQKNPTAFYLCASSNKGLYGYTFGSGTRLTVV.

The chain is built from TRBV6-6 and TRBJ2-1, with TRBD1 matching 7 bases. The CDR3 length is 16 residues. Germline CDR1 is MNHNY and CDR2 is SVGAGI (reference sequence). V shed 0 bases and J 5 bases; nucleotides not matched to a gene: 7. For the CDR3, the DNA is TGTGCCAGCAGTTACTCGCGAAACAGGGGCGACAATGAGCAGTTCTTC. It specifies CASSYSRNRGDNEQFF.

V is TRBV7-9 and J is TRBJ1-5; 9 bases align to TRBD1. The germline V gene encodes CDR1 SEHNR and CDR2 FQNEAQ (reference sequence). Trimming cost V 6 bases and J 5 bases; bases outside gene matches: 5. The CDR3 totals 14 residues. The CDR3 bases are TGTGCCAGCAGTTCACAGGGGGCCGATCAGCCCCAGCATTTT. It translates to CASSSQGADQPQHF.

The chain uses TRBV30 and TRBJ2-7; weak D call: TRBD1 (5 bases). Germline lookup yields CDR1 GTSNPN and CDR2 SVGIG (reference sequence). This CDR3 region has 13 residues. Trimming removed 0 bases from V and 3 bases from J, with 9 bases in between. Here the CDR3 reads CAWSVNRGYEQYF. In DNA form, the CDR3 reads TGTGCCTGGAGTGTAAATAGGGGCTACGAGCAGTACTTC.

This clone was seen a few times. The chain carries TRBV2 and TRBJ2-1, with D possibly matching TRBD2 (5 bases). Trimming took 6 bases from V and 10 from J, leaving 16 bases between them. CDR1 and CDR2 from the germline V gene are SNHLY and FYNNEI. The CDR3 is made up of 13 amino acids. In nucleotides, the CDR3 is TGTGCCAGCAGAGCTCCCCCGGGGTGGGAGCAGTTCTTC. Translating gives CASRAPPGWEQFF.

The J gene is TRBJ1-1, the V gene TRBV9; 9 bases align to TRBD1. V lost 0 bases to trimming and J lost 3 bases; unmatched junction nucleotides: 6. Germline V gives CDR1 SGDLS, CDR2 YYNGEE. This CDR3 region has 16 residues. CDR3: CASSVGRTGVDTEAFF. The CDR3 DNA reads TGTGCCAGCAGCGTAGGGAGGACAGGGGTAGACACTGAAGCTTTCTTT.

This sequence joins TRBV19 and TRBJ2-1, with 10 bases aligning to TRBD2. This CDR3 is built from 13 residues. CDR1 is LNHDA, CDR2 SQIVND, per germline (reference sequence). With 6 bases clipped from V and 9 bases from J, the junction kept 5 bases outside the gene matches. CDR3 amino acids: CASRASGSAEQFF. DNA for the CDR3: TGTGCCAGTAGGGCTAGCGGGAGTGCTGAGCAGTTCTTC. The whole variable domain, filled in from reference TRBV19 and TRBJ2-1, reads DGGITQSPKYLFRKEGQNVTLSCEQNLNHDAMYWYRQDPGQGLRLIYYSQIVNDFQKGDIAEGYSVSREKKESFPLTVTSAQKNPTAFYLCASRASGSAEQFFGPGTRLTVL.

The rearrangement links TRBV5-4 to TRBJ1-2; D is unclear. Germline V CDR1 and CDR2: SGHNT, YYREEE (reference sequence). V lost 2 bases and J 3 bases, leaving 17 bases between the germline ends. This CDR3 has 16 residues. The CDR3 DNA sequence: TGTGCCAGCAGCTTCACCCCGATGGCAGGATACTATGGCTACACCTTC. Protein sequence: CASSFTPMAGYYGYTF.